This T cell receptor (beta chain) was retrieved from a study of T cell repertoires in cytomegalovirus infection. Across the whole study: Recently identified HLA-C-restricted and well-studied HLA-B-restricted CMV epitopes were used. Both a matching HLA type and CMV infection were indicated by public TCR beta signatures. Study results and limitations: In two of eight donors, the top clonotype was HLA-C-restricted CMV-specific.

Each CDR3 protein is one row after TCRdb ran MiXCR on the reads. The table records about 470,000 distinct CDR3 sequences, approximately 46% of them present only once. Germline values: CDR1 SGHTA, CDR2 FQGNSA. The CDR3 spans 18 residues. Unmatched junction bases numbered 8, after V lost 2 bases and J lost 4 bases. This clonotype was seen a handful of times. Its antigen is unknown. The TCR comes from a human donor in good health (CMV status not recorded). Some clones in this sample may be carry-over from other donors' samples. The J gene is TRBJ2-5, the V gene TRBV7-2; 15 bases align to TRBD2. The specimen comprised cultured PBMCs, sampled from culture after CMV antigen stimulation. The CDR3 DNA sequence: TGTGCCAGCAGCTTATTTGGACTAGCGGGGGGGATAGGAGAGACCCAGTACTTC. It specifies CASSLFGLAGGIGETQYF.